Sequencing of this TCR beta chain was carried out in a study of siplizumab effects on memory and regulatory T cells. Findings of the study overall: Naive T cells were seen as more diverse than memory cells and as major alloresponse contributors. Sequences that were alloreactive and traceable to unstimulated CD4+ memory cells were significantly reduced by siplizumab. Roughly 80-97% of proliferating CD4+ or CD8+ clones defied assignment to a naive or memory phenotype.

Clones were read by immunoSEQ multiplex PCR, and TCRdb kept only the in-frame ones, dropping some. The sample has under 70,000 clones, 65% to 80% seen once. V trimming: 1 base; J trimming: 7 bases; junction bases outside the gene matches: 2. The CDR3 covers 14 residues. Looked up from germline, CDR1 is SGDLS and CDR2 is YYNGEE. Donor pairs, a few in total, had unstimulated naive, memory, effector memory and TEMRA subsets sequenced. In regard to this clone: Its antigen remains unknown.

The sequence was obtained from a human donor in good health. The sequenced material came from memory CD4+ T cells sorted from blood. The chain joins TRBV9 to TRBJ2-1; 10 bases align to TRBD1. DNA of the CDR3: TGTGCCAGCAGCGTAAGGGACAGGGGTAATGAGCAGTTCTTC. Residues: CASSVRDRGNEQFF.